This T cell receptor (beta chain) was sequenced in a study of response to subunit inactivated influenza vaccine (dated by TCRdb to the late 2010s). Background on the whole study: Deep quantitative profiling of the T cell receptor repertoire was used in the study to follow responses to a trivalent subunit inactivated influenza vaccine.

A remark on this clonotype: Its antigen has not been determined. The record has no base qualities; no much larger clone is one base away.

Libraries were constructed by RT-PCR. Sequencing relied on an Illumina HiSeq 2500. The public reads were run again by TCRdb, first through fastp at Q25 and then through MiXCR, and only productive beta chains were kept. Every CDR3 protein is listed once, alongside the most common genes and DNA of its rows. The sample yields about 780,000 distinct CDR3 sequences; less than 20% were counted once. The ten top clones hold about a tenth of the sample. The germline V gene (reference sequence) supplies CDR1 LGHDT and CDR2 YNNKEL. V loses 2 bases of germline sequence and J loses 3 bases, and the interval between the two ends is 8 bases. From its cysteine to its phenylalanine, the CDR3 spans 14 amino acids. The only DNA kept is the CDR3, 42 bases in frame from the first base. The paper as a whole reports these results and caveats: The authors proposed that each seasonal influenza vaccination may bring in only a limited number of new T cells.

The rearranged segments are TRBV3-1 and TRBJ2-1; the D gene identity is not certain. Here the sequenced sample was PBMCs from blood, taken around 5 days after vaccination. The TCR originated in a man in his fifties who received an inactivated influenza vaccine. Donor details come from another sample of the same person, matched by shared clones. The CDR3: CASSQRQFYNEQFF. The nucleotide sequence reads as follows: TGTGCCAGCAGCCAACGCCAGTTCTACAATGAGCAGTTCTTC.